The rows below give T cell receptor beta chains drawn from one sample of a study of cytomegalovirus exposure and HLA in healthy donors. Clones were sequenced by immunoSEQ multiplex PCR, and TCRdb holds only the in-frame ones, with some missing. The sample includes some 110,000 clones, roughly 15% of them seen just once. The sample consisted of PBMCs. Every receptor here comes from a female donor in good health and CMV-seronegative. Each CDR3 is given without its conserved first and last residue.

V gene	J gene	CDR3 length	CDR3 protein
TRBV9	TRBJ1-1	14	ASSPRQDAGNTEAF
TRBV19	TRBJ2-1	13	ATRRGGRVHNEQF
TRBV19	TRBJ1-1	11	ASSMRGQPLAF
TRBV28	TRBJ1-4	13	ASSLDTRRYEKLF
TRBV15	TRBJ1-2	11	ATRPRDSYGYT
TRBV15	TRBJ2-1	13	ATSRELANYNEQF
TRBV10-3	TRBJ2-6	14	AISMTQGTGANVLT
TRBV15	TRBJ2-1	13	ATSSGLARGNEQF
TRBV30	TRBJ1-2	11	AWEGPENYGYT
TRBV5-6	TRBJ1-2	10	ASSRVLYGYT
TRBV5-1	TRBJ1-5	13	ASSPGQGGYQPQH
TRBV7-8	TRBJ1-1	10	ASSSLPSQAF
TRBV7-2	TRBJ1-2	14	ASSLAHTGGYYGYT
TRBV11-3	TRBJ2-7	12	ASSFGGTAYEQY
TRBV5-5	TRBJ2-5	12	ASSFDRVQETQY
TRBV30	TRBJ2-3	18	AWRRKGDITSGGSTDTQY
TRBV2	TRBJ2-7	10	ASTRERYEQY
TRBV19	TRBJ2-7	12	ASSISDRWNEQY
TRBV7-9	TRBJ1-5	12	ASSHPPWRSAPA
TRBV5-1	TRBJ1-1	12	ASSPDQGFGEAF
TRBV10-3	TRBJ1-1	12	AIRGDRVNTEAF
TRBV7-9	TRBJ1-1	13	ASIQGPSMNTEAF
TRBV7-2	TRBJ1-1	14	ASSLAGQGWSTEAF
TRBV10-3	TRBJ2-7	13	AISESREGAYEQY
TRBV4-3	TRBJ1-1	12	ASSHVQGNTEAF
TRBV28	TRBJ2-5	15	ASSPTRGGRAQETQY
TRBV6-6	TRBJ2-3	10	ASSPSGSTQY
TRBV7-2	TRBJ2-7	10	ASSLEGVEQY
TRBV6-6	TRBJ2-1	14	ASLAGAGTSDNEQF
TRBV5-6	TRBJ2-7	12	ASSFNRGIYEQY
TRBV28	TRBJ2-7	13	ASSLGTGPPYEQY
TRBV28	TRBJ2-1	15	ASSDPPGTGGFGEQF
TRBV30	TRBJ1-2	11	AWSAGQGNGYT
TRBV7-3	TRBJ2-1	14	ASSSGAGGQGNEQF
TRBV29-1	TRBJ2-6	13	SVGGQSSGANVLT
TRBV5-6	TRBJ1-2	14	ASSLELDRVNYGYT
TRBV10-1	TRBJ2-3	13	ASSESKGATDTQY
TRBV5-8	TRBJ2-5	14	ASSPGLAESQETQY
TRBV29-1	TRBJ1-5	15	SADRDSGWTSNQPQH
TRBV6-1	TRBJ2-3	14	ASSEAPGQGADTQY